Listed below are T cell receptor beta chains from one sample, sequenced in a study of T cells in Graves' hyperthyroidism and ophthalmopathy. A single record per CDR3 protein comes from TCRdb applying MiXCR to the multiplex PCR reads. The top ten clones hold around 9.3% of a sample with 750,000 to 950,000 distinct CDR3 sequences, more than 30% of them seen once. The source material was blood. These receptors were taken from a man younger than 35 with Graves' hyperthyroidism. Both conserved end residues are trimmed from each CDR3.

cdr3_length | v_call | cdr3_aa
13 | TRBV29-1 | SVESDRGLIYGYT
14 | TRBV7-2 | ASSFGGRASTGELF
15 | TRBV7-9 | ASSQEGAVTSGYEQY
9 | TRBV6-1 | ASTREYGYT
13 | TRBV12-3/TRBV12-4 | ASSLKGPYQETQY
11 | TRBV2 | ASSEANPGELF
11 | TRBV6-2/TRBV6-3 | ASRAGRNQPQH
13 | TRBV5-1 | ASSQGKGPSLAQH
9 | TRBV6-2/TRBV6-3 | ASSSAETQY
12 | TRBV2 | ASSEGLAAAEQY
11 | TRBV6-5 | ASSYATKFVAF
11 | TRBV9 | ASSVVGGDEQY
12 | TRBV6-1 | ASRRDGGTGELF
13 | TRBV20-1 | SAALPLGSNQPQH
16 | TRBV25-1 | ASSQEWARNRGRNEAF
10 | TRBV12-3/TRBV12-4 | ASSLALAEAF
13 | TRBV19 | ASSVTGTFTGELF
12 | TRBV6-5 | ASNRDRGIYGYT
12 | TRBV9 | ASSVSTSGYGYT
15 | TRBV2 | ASTKTGAFSEANVLT
12 | TRBV7-8 | ASSLERGTYGYT